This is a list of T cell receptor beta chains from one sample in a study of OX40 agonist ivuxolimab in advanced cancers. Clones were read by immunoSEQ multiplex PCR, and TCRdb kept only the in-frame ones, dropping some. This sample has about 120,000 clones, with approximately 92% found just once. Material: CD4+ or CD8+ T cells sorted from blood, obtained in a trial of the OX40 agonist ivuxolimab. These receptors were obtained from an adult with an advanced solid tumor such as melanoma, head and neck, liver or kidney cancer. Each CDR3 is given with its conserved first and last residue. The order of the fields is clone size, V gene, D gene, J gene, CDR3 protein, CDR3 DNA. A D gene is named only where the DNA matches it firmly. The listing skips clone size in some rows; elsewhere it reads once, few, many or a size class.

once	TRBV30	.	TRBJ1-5	CAWSGGASGNQPQHF	TGTGCCTGGAGTGGAGGGGCTTCGGGCAATCAGCCCCAGCATTTT
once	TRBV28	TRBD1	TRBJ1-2	CASSGTVYGYTF	TGTGCCAGCAGTGGGACAGTCTATGGCTACACCTTC
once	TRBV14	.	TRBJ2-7	CASSQWGGTEQYF	TGTGCCAGCAGCCAATGGGGAGGAACGGAGCAGTACTTC
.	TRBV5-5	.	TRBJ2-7	CASSLGSGTPYEQYF	TGTGCCAGCAGCCTGGGTAGCGGTACCCCCTACGAGCAGTACTTC
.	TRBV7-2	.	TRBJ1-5	CASSLQEQPQHF	TGTGCCAGCAGCCTCCAGGAACAGCCCCAGCATTTT
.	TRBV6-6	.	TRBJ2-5	CASRDSGVQETQYF	TGTGCCAGCAGGGACTCAGGAGTCCAAGAGACCCAGTACTTC
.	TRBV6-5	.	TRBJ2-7	CASSLDGPYEQYF	TGTGCCAGCAGCTTGGACGGACCCTACGAGCAGTACTTC
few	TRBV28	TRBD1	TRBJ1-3	CASSLSGQGTGNTIYF	TGTGCCAGCAGTTTATCCGGACAGGGGACGGGAAACACCATATATTTT
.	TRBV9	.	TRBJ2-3	CASSWDEDTDTQYF	TGTGCCAGCAGCTGGGACGAGGACACAGATACGCAGTATTTT
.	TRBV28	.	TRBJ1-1	CASSPTGAGRTEAFF	TGTGCCAGCAGTCCCACCGGGGCAGGGAGGACTGAAGCTTTCTTT
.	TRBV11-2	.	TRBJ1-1	CASSLRTEGIPEAFF	TGTGCCAGCAGCCTAAGGACAGAAGGGATCCCTGAAGCTTTCTTT
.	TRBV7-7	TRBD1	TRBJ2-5	CASSSYTGGQETQYF	TGTGCCAGCAGCTCATACACAGGGGGCCAAGAGACCCAGTACTTC
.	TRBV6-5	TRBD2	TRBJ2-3	CASRWRGASTDTQYF	TGTGCCAGCAGATGGCGGGGGGCAAGCACAGATACGCAGTATTTT
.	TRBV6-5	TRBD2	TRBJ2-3	CASRTSGGTDTQYF	TGTGCCAGCAGGACTAGCGGGGGCACAGATACGCAGTATTTT
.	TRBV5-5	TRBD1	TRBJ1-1	CASSTGQAITEAFF	TGTGCCAGCAGCACGGGACAGGCGATAACTGAAGCTTTCTTT
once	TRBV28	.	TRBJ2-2	CASSQNTGELFF	TGTGCCAGCAGCCAAAACACCGGGGAGCTGTTTTTT
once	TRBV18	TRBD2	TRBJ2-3	CASSPPGLAARDTQYF	TGTGCCAGCTCACCACCGGGACTAGCGGCTAGGGATACGCAGTATTTT
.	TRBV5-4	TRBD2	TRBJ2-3	CASSLEASGGPQTTQYF	TGTGCCAGCAGCTTGGAGGCTAGCGGGGGCCCACAGACTACGCAGTATTTT
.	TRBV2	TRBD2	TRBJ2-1	CATLRWGGSGEQFF	TGTGCCACCCTGCGATGGGGAGGGTCCGGTGAGCAGTTCTTC
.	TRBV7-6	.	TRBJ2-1	CASSLRGLNDNEQFF	TGTGCCAGCAGCTTACGGGGTTTGAATGACAATGAGCAGTTCTTC
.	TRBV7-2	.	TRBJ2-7	CASSFQGQDEQYF	TGTGCCAGCAGCTTCCAGGGGCAAGACGAGCAGTACTTC
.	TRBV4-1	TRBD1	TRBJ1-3	CASSQAGTGYSGNTIYF	TGCGCCAGCAGCCAAGCCGGGACAGGGTACTCTGGAAACACCATATATTTT
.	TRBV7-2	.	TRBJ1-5	CASSRDLGGNQPQHF	TGTGCCAGCAGCCGAGATTTGGGGGGCAATCAGCCCCAGCATTTT
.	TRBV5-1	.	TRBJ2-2	CASSLESFSNTGELFF	TGCGCCAGCAGCTTGGAAAGCTTCTCAAACACCGGGGAGCTGTTTTTT
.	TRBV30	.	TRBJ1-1	CAWSPSMYTEAFF	TGTGCCTGGAGTCCTTCTATGTACACTGAAGCTTTCTTT
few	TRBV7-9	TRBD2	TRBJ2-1	CASSLWRGGKDNEQFF	TGTGCCAGCAGCTTATGGCGCGGGGGGAAGGACAATGAGCAGTTCTTC
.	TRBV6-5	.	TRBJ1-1	CASSYNYGTEAFF	TGTGCCAGCAGTTATAACTATGGGACTGAAGCTTTCTTT
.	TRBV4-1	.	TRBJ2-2	CASSRGRDSFGELFF	TGCGCCAGCAGCCGCGGACGCGACAGCTTCGGGGAGCTGTTTTTT
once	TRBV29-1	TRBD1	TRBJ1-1	CSVEPGGGTGVIGAFF	TGCAGCGTTGAACCGGGGGGAGGGACAGGGGTTATCGGAGCTTTCTTT
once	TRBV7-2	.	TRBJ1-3	CASSLGGAGNTIYF	TGTGCCAGCAGCTTAGGAGGCGCGGGAAACACCATATATTTT
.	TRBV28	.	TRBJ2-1	CASSSTSSSSSYNEQFF	TGTGCCAGCAGTTCTACATCCTCGTCTAGCTCCTACAATGAGCAGTTCTTC
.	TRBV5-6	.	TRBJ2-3	CASSLDSYSTDTQYF	TGTGCCAGCAGCTTGGACAGTTATAGCACAGATACGCAGTATTTT
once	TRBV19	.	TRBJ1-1	CASSVSYRMNTEAFF	TGTGCCAGTAGTGTTTCTTACAGAATGAACACTGAAGCTTTCTTT
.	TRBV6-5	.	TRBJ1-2	CASSAFPQSRNTF	TGTGCCAGCAGTGCATTCCCACAATCCAGGAACACCTTC
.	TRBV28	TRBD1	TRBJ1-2	CASSNRGVYYGYTF	TGTGCCAGCAGTAACAGGGGGGTCTACTATGGCTACACCTTC
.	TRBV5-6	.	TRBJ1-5	CASSPNQDQPQHF	TGTGCCAGCAGCCCGAATCAGGATCAGCCCCAGCATTTT
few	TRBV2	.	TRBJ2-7	CASSASSYEQYF	TGTGCCAGCAGTGCGAGTTCCTACGAGCAGTACTTC
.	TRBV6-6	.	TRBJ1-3	CASSSQGLSGNTIYF	TGTGCCAGCAGTTCCCAGGGCCTCTCTGGAAACACCATATATTTT
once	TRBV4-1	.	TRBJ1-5	CASSQESTGGNQPQHF	TGCGCCAGCAGCCAAGAGTCTACAGGAGGCAATCAGCCCCAGCATTTT
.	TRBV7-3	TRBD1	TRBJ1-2	CASSNGQGDYGYTF	TGTGCCAGCAGCAACGGACAGGGGGACTATGGCTACACCTTC